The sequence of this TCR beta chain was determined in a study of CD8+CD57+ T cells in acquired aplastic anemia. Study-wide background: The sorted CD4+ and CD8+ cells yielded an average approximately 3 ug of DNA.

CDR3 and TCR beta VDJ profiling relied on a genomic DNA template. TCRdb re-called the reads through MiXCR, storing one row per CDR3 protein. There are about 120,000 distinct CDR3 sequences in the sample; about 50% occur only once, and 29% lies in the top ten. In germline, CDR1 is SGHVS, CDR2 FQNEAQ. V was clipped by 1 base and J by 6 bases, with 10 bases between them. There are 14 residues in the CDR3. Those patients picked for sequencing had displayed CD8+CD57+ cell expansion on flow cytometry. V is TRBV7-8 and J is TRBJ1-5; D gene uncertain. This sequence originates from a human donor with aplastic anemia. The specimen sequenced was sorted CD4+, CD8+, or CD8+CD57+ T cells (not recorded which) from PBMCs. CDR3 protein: CASSLDSSGQPQHF. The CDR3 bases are TGTGCCAGCAGCTTAGACTCGAGTGGTCAGCCCCAGCATTTT.